Each of the 21 T cell receptor beta chains below was sequenced from the same sample in a study of cytomegalovirus exposure and HLA in healthy donors. The PCR was carried out with 60 Vbeta primers and 13 Jbeta primers. TCRdb keeps only in-frame clones here, not all; method: immunoSEQ multiplex PCR. The sample has about 130,000 clones, approximately 80% seen once. Material for sequencing was PBMCs. The receptors originated from a man aged 18 to 35 in good health and CMV-seronegative.

This clone was counted only a few times. The chain employs TRBV11-3 and TRBJ2-7, with a weak D call TRBD1 (6 bases). The CDR3 spans 16 residues. The V end was cut by 3 bases, the J end by 2 bases, with 17 bases between. Germline V gene lookup returns CDR1 SGHNT and CDR2 YENEEA. The CDR3 sequence: CASSFYKGHRPYEQYV. DNA for the CDR3: TGTGCCAGCAGCTTTTATAAGGGACACCGTCCCTACGAGCAGTACGTC.

V usage is TRBV9 and J usage is TRBJ2-1; a possible D gene is TRBD2 (6 bases). The V and J ends lost 0 bases and 4 bases respectively, with 11 bases between them. CDR3 size: 15 residues. Germline lookup yields CDR1 SGDLS and CDR2 YYNGEE. This CDR3 reads CASSVVGGDYNEQFF. The CDR3 DNA is TGTGCCAGCAGCGTAGTGGGCGGGGATTACAATGAGCAGTTCTTC.

Points on this clone: The CDR3 end shows no conserved phenylalanine or tryptophan, and so a read error is likely. The chain couples TRBV19 to TRBJ1-2; D unresolved. CDR1 and CDR2 (germline): LNHDA, SQIVND (reference sequence). The CDR3 loop spans 12 amino acids. Trimming stripped 4 bases from V and 4 bases from J, with 7 bases between. CDR3 nucleotides: TGTGCCAGTAGTAAGGAGTTCTATGGCTACACCTTA. Protein product: CASSKEFYGYTL.

This chain links TRBV5-6 with TRBJ2-7; 8 bases agree with TRBD2. Germline V gives CDR1 SGHDT, CDR2 YYEEEE. V shed 5 bases and J 6 bases; nucleotides not matched to a gene: 13. This CDR3 region has 15 residues. The CDR3 DNA reads TGTGCCAGCAGGCTTGGAGGGGCGGGAGGCTTCGAGCAGTACGTC. Amino acid sequence: CASRLGGAGGFEQYV.

The rearrangement links TRBV10-3 to TRBJ2-5; D is perhaps TRBD1 (5 bases). Deletions cut 6 bases from V and 9 bases from J, with 14 bases between. The V gene's germline CDR1 is ENHRY and CDR2 SYGVKD. The length of the CDR3 is 12 residues. The CDR3 DNA reads TGTGCCATCAGGGACGTCCTAGGGGCCCAGTACTTC. Translated: CAIRDVLGAQYF.

The J gene is TRBJ2-5, the V gene TRBV19; D is possibly TRBD2 (6 bases). With the DNA end fitting TRBJ2-7 better, the J assignment may be wrong. CDR3 length equals 12 residues. Per the germline V gene, CDR1 is LNHDA and CDR2 is SQIVND (reference sequence). CDR3 DNA: TGTGCCACCGGGACTTCACTCTACGAGCAGTACTTC. Translated, it gives CATGTSLYEQYF.

This chain links TRBV7-9 with TRBJ2-1, with TRBD2 matching over 13 bases. The junction had 4 bases not matched to a gene; V was cut back by 2 bases and J by 9 bases. Germline lookup yields CDR1 SEHNR and CDR2 FQNEAQ (reference sequence). This CDR3 is 15 amino acids long. CDR3 sequence reads: CASSLRGLAGREQFF. CDR3 bases: TGTGCCAGCAGCTTAAGGGGACTAGCGGGACGTGAGCAGTTCTTC.

The chain carries TRBV25-1 and TRBJ1-2; D is possibly TRBD1 (6 bases). Trimming took 5 bases from V and 6 from J, leaving 10 bases between them. The germline gives CDR1 MGHDK, CDR2 SYGVNS. The CDR3 is 12 residues long. This chain's CDR3 is CASSTGTHGYTF. The CDR3 DNA is TGTGCCAGCAGTACCGGGACACATGGCTACACCTTC.

The CDR3 protein is CACPTPAGAEAFF. Written as DNA, the CDR3 is TGTGCCTGCCCGACCCCCGCAGGGGCTGAAGCTTTCTTT. This rearrangement joins TRBV30 to TRBJ1-1; TRBD1 might be the D (6 bases). Germline values: CDR1 GTSNPN, CDR2 SVGIG (reference sequence). The V and J ends lost 6 bases and 6 bases respectively, with 17 bases between them. The CDR3 runs to 13 residues.

The chain employs TRBV9 and TRBJ2-3; D is uncertain. CDR1 SGDLS and CDR2 YYNGEE come from the germline V gene. Trimming shortened V by 0 bases and J by 2 bases, and 4 bases separated the two germline ends. The CDR3 has 13 amino acids. The CDR3 is CASSVASTDTQYF. CDR3 bases: TGTGCCAGCAGCGTAGCCTCCACAGATACGCAGTATTTT.

The chain links TRBV27 to TRBJ1-2; TRBD1 might be the D (5 bases). V shed 10 bases and J shed 0 bases, with 9 bases lying between them. In germline, CDR1 is MNHEY, CDR2 SMNVEV (reference sequence). The CDR3 loop spans 12 amino acids. The CDR3 nucleotides are TGTGCCATCAGGGACTCTAACTATGGCTACACCTTC. Translated: CAIRDSNYGYTF.

DNA for the CDR3: TGTGCCAGCAGTTCTTCCGGGACTCCCACAGATACGCAGTATTTT. Translation: CASSSSGTPTDTQYF. The chain employs TRBV6-6 and TRBJ2-3; D perhaps matches TRBD2 (6 bases). Germline V lookup: CDR1 MNHNY, CDR2 SVGAGI (reference sequence). CDR3 length: 15 residues. Trimming shortened V by 4 bases and J by 2 bases, and 13 bases separated the two germline ends.

This chain links TRBV7-2 with TRBJ2-7, with D maybe TRBD2 (5 bases). The CDR3 has 14 residues. V lost 1 base to trimming and J lost 3 bases, with 10 bases between them. Germline V lookup: CDR1 SGHTA, CDR2 FQGNSA. The CDR3 DNA reads as TGTGCCAGCAGCTTAGACCCGGCGGGCTACGAGCAGTACGTC. This gives the protein CASSLDPAGYEQYV.

The V gene is TRBV4-2, the J gene TRBJ2-1; 13 nucleotides align to TRBD2. Looked up from germline, CDR1 is LGHNA and CDR2 is YNFKEQ. The CDR3 is 14 residues long. Unmatched junction bases numbered 3, after V lost 5 bases and J lost 8 bases. The CDR3 sequence: CASSLTSGRDEQFF. Here the CDR3 DNA reads TGTGCCAGCAGCTTAACTAGCGGGAGGGATGAGCAGTTCTTC.

The gene calls are TRBV30 and TRBJ2-1; 8 bases line up with TRBD2. Germline loops: CDR1 GTSNPN, CDR2 SVGIG (reference sequence). V shed 0 bases and J 6 bases; nucleotides not matched to a gene: 10. The length of the CDR3 is 16 residues. The CDR3 spells CAWSVWGLDHVNEQFF. For the CDR3, the DNA is TGTGCCTGGAGTGTTTGGGGACTAGACCATGTCAATGAGCAGTTCTTC.

The genes are TRBV6-6 and TRBJ2-5; D may be TRBD2 (6 bases). The CDR3 totals 14 residues. Germline values: CDR1 MNHNY, CDR2 SVGAGI (reference sequence). V was shortened by 6 bases and J by 7 bases, with 18 bases between the two germline ends. The CDR3 is CASRETGTRGTQYF. CDR3 DNA sequence: TGTGCCAGCAGAGAGACCGGGACTCGGGGGACCCAGTACTTC.

CDR3 sequence reads: CASSAQAGGGETQYF. As DNA, the CDR3 is TGTGCCAGCAGCGCTCAAGCGGGAGGAGGAGAGACCCAGTACTTC. The chain couples TRBV9 to TRBJ2-5; 9 nucleotides match TRBD2. This CDR3 spans 15 amino acids. After removal of 3 bases from V and 4 bases from J, the junction contained 7 bases not matched to a gene. From germline, CDR1 is SGDLS and CDR2 YYNGEE. Based on the CDR3 plus reference TRBV9 and TRBJ2-5, the full variable domain is DSGVTQTPKHLITATGQRVTLRCSPRSGDLSVYWYQQSLDQGLQFLIQYYNGEERAKGNILERFSAQQFPDLHSELNLSSLELGDSALYFCASSAQAGGGETQYFGPGTRLLVL.

V gene TRBV18 combines with J gene TRBJ1-2; 7 bases align to TRBD1. Germline CDR1 and CDR2: KGHSH and LQKENI. Germline trimming cut 4 bases from V and 2 bases from J; bases unmatched to any gene: 1. The CDR3 totals 13 residues. DNA for the CDR3: TGTGCCAGCTCACTGGGACAGAACTATGGCTACACCTTC. This encodes CASSLGQNYGYTF.

The chain links TRBV5-4 to TRBJ2-1, with 9 bases fitting TRBD2. The CDR3 loop spans 17 amino acids. Germline CDR1 and CDR2: SGHNT and YYREEE (reference sequence). The trim removed 5 bases at V and 5 bases at J, leaving 14 bases unmatched. CDR3 DNA sequence: TGTGCCAGCAGGTATCGACTAGCGGCGAGCCAAAACAATGAGCAGTTCTTC. The encoded protein is CASRYRLAASQNNEQFF.

This chain uses TRBV7-2 with TRBJ2-7; D might be TRBD2 (5 bases). Per the germline V gene, CDR1 is SGHTA and CDR2 is FQGNSA. Trimming took off 4 bases at V and 0 bases at J, with 10 bases between the two ends. The CDR3 is 14 amino acids. The CDR3 region is CASSSSSSSYEQYF. In DNA, the CDR3 is TGTGCCAGCAGCTCCTCTAGCAGCTCCTACGAGCAGTACTTC.

The CDR3 DNA follows: TGTGCCAGCAGTGATACGGGGAGGGGGTATGGCTACACCTTC. Translating gives CASSDTGRGYGYTF. V usage is TRBV6-5 and J usage is TRBJ1-2, with D possibly TRBD1 on 6 matching bases. The length of the CDR3 is 14 residues. The germline V gene encodes CDR1 MNHEY and CDR2 SVGAGI. V was cut by 5 bases and J by 5 bases, with 15 bases left in between.